Here is one T cell receptor (beta chain) with its context. The record originates from a study of blood T cell repertoires in COVID-19. Original handling: Nucleated cell counts were estimated from reference gene primer amplification. The repertoire was sequenced with immunoSEQ multiplex PCR; TCRdb's copy has only in-frame clones and lacks some. D and trimming were read from the DNA, whereas the V and J calls and clone size are those reported in that table. The sample includes 200,000 to 250,000 clones, around 90% of them seen just once. With 0 bases removed from V and 6 bases from J, the gap between germline ends came to 30 bases. The CDR3 runs 20 residues. CDR1 LNHDA and CDR2 SQIVND come from the germline V gene (reference sequence).

The chain joins TRBV19 to TRBJ2-7, with D maybe TRBD1 (6 bases). Sample: PBMCs or T cells enriched from blood (not recorded which). The sequence was obtained from a young man who had recovered from COVID-19. The CDR3 spells CASSIDSRQGTKKKGREQYF. The CDR3 DNA follows: TGTGCCAGTAGTATAGATTCTCGGCAGGGGACCAAAAAAAAAGGTCGCGAGCAGTACTTC.